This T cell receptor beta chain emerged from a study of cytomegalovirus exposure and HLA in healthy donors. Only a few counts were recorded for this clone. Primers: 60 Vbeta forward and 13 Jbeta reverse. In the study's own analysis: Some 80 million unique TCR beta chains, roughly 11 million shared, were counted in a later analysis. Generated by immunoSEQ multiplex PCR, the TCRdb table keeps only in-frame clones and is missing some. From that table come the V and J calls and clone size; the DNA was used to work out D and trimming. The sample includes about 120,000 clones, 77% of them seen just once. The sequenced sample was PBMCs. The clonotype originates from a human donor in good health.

The CDR3 reads CASSPSERETQYF. As DNA, the CDR3 is TGTGCCAGCAGTCCTAGTGAGAGGGAGACCCAGTACTTC. This rearrangement joins TRBV6-6 to TRBJ2-5; D ambiguous. The V end lost 5 bases, the J end lost 5 bases, and 12 bases lay between the germline ends. The length of the CDR3 is 13 residues. Looked up from germline, CDR1 is MNHNY and CDR2 is SVGAGI (reference sequence).